The TCR beta chain under discussion was sequenced for a study of identical twins. This clonotype was found a few times. The germline V gene has CDR1 DFQATT and CDR2 SNEGSKA (reference sequence). The trim removed 6 bases at V and 11 bases at J, leaving 8 bases unmatched. CDR3 length: 13 residues. With template switching, a universal primer site was added, and the cDNA carried unique molecular identifiers. TCRdb processed the 5' RACE reads anew with MiXCR; each CDR3 protein has one entry. In the table there are around 1.7 million distinct CDR3 sequences, about 32% of which are singletons. The chain uses TRBV20-1 and TRBJ2-5, with 14 bases identical to TRBD2. This TCR derives from a newborn girl in good health. The sequenced material came from cord blood. CDR3 DNA: TGCAGTGCCGGGACTAGCGGGAGAAATGAGCAGTACTTC. It codes for CSAGTSGRNEQYF.